The 28 T cell receptor beta chains below were found in one sample sequenced in a study of blood T cells in healthy people across ages. A second about 6 to 12 cycle PCR used barcoded and J-beta primers. TCRdb redid the calling of the 5' RACE reads with MiXCR, one entry per CDR3 protein. The sample lists about 580,000 distinct CDR3 sequences, 40% to 55% seen once, with approximately 25% in the top ten. The specimen was blood. Receptors were obtained from a man older than 75 in good health.

The J gene is TRBJ1-1, the V gene TRBV7-2; TRBD1 matches at 7 bases. Germline CDR1 SGHTA, CDR2 FQGNSA. This CDR3 comprises 17 residues. J gave up 1 base and V 0 bases, and 8 bases lay outside the gene matches. The CDR3, as DNA: TGTGCCAGCAGCTTAGCGACAGGGACAGCTTCGAACACTGAAGCTTTCTTT. It yields the protein CASSLATGTASNTEAFF.

This clonotype was picked up many times. The chain employs TRBV29-1 and TRBJ2-7; D possibly corresponds to TRBD2 (5 bases). CDR1 and CDR2 (germline): SQVTM, ANQGSEA. The CDR3 runs to 11 residues. V was clipped by 6 bases and J by 3 bases, with 9 bases between them. The CDR3 here is CSVERNYEQYF. The CDR3 region has the DNA TGCAGCGTCGAGCGGAACTACGAGCAGTACTTC.

This clonotype has only a few counts. The V call is TRBV5-1, the J call TRBJ2-3; either TRBD1 or TRBD2 may fit D (5 bases each). The CDR3 loop spans 15 amino acids. Trimming removed 0 bases at V and 2 bases at J, with 10 bases between. Germline V gives CDR1 SGHRS, CDR2 YFSETQ. The CDR3 nucleotides are TGCGCCAGCAGCTTGGCCGGGACGGACACAGATACGCAGTATTTT. This sequence encodes CASSLAGTDTDTQYF. Filled out from reference TRBV5-1 and TRBJ2-3, the complete variable domain reads KAGVTQTPRYLIKTRGQQVTLSCSPISGHRSVSWYQQTPGQGLQFLFEYFSETQRNKGNFPGRFSGRQFSNSRSEMNVSTLELGDSALYLCASSLAGTDTDTQYFGPGTRLTVL.

This clonotype was observed a few times. V and J are TRBV7-6 and TRBJ2-3; D is perhaps TRBD1 (6 bases). Per the germline V gene, CDR1 is SGHVS and CDR2 is FNYEAQ. The CDR3 totals 14 residues. Trimming pared 6 bases from V and 3 bases from J, leaving 13 bases between. The chain's CDR3 is CASSFRGQTDTQYF. CDR3 coding DNA: TGTGCCAGCAGTTTTAGGGGACAAACAGATACGCAGTATTTT.

This clonotype came up a few times. V usage is TRBV20-1 and J usage is TRBJ2-3, with 13 bases aligning to TRBD2. V shed 1 base, J shed 0 bases, and the junction held 7 bases outside the gene matches. Germline V gene sequence: CDR1 DFQATT, CDR2 SNEGSKA (reference sequence). The CDR3 totals 18 residues. The CDR3 nucleotides are TGCAGTGCTAGAGTGACAGGACTAGCGGGGGCCAGCACAGATACGCAGTATTTT. Translating it yields CSARVTGLAGASTDTQYF.

This clonotype was seen a handful of times. The V gene is TRBV27, the J gene TRBJ2-5; TRBD2 matches 7 bases. There are 17 residues in the CDR3. Germline CDR1 reads MNHEY; CDR2 reads SMNVEV (reference sequence). With V trimmed by 7 bases and J by 4 bases, 18 bases remained unmatched. The CDR3 sequence: CASKLLRRGGGPETQYF. CDR3 nucleotide sequence: TGTGCCAGCAAACTTCTTCGTCGGGGCGGGGGACCAGAGACCCAGTACTTC.

The gene calls are TRBV20-1 and TRBJ2-3, with 10 bases aligning to TRBD2. The CDR3 is 15 residues long. Trimming removed 6 bases from V and 0 bases from J; junction bases left unmatched: 6. Germline CDR1 and CDR2: DFQATT and SNEGSKA (reference sequence). The CDR3 is CSAAGLAASTDTQYF. The CDR3 nucleotides read TGCAGTGCAGCCGGACTAGCGGCTAGCACAGATACGCAGTATTTT.

V gene TRBV15 combines with J gene TRBJ2-5; D remains unclear. The V end lost 4 bases, the J end lost 11 bases, and 17 bases lay between the germline ends. Germline assignment: CDR1 LNHNV and CDR2 YYDKDF (reference sequence). The CDR3 is 13 residues long. CDR3 sequence reads: CATSNNGGDEQYF. The CDR3 DNA reads as TGTGCCACCAGCAATAACGGTGGTGATGAGCAGTACTTC.

The V and J genes are TRBV29-1 and TRBJ1-4; D not resolved. V gave up 2 bases and J gave up 2 bases, with 6 bases separating them. Germline CDR1 is SQVTM and CDR2 is ANQGSEA. The CDR3 contains 13 residues. The CDR3: CSVERQTNEKLFF. CDR3 in DNA: TGCAGCGTTGAACGGCAGACTAATGAAAAACTGTTTTTT.

The rearrangement joins TRBV6-4 to TRBJ2-3; D uncertain. The CDR3 runs to 14 residues. From germline, CDR1 is MRHNA and CDR2 SNTAGT. V was pared by 3 bases and J by 0 bases, with 7 bases between. DNA of the CDR3: TGTGCCAGCAGTGAGGATTCTAGCACAGATACGCAGTATTTT. Translation gives CASSEDSSTDTQYF.

This clonotype was counted at least ten times. This chain uses TRBV6-1 with TRBJ2-5; 10 bases align to TRBD2. The junction had 14 bases not matched to a gene; V was cut back by 6 bases and J by 4 bases. CDR1 and CDR2 (germline): MNHNS, SASEGT. This CDR3 has 17 amino acids. Here the CDR3 reads CASSPRLGTSVSETQYF. Written as DNA, the CDR3 is TGTGCCAGCAGCCCCCGACTGGGGACTAGCGTTTCAGAGACCCAGTACTTC.

The V gene is TRBV20-1, the J gene TRBJ2-7; TRBD2 might be the D (6 bases). The CDR3 totals 14 residues. Germline CDR1 reads DFQATT; CDR2 reads SNEGSKA (reference sequence). The V and J ends lost 6 bases and 2 bases respectively, with 17 bases between them. The CDR3 bases are TGCAGTGCGCCAAAGGACGCGGGACCCTACGAGCAGTACTTC. It yields the protein CSAPKDAGPYEQYF.

This clonotype was observed a handful of times. This chain uses TRBV12-3 or TRBV12-4 with TRBJ2-4; D is ambiguous. Matching the DNA end better, TRBJ2-7 makes the J call doubtful. The CDR3 consists of 12 residues. This chain's CDR3 is CASSRPGYEQYF. In nucleotides, the CDR3 is TGTGCCAGCAGTCGACCCGGTTACGAGCAGTACTTC.

This clonotype occurred a few times. The rearrangement joins TRBV5-1 to TRBJ2-1, with D tentatively TRBD1 (5 bases). This CDR3 comprises 15 residues. Germline CDR1 is SGHRS and CDR2 is YFSETQ. V dropped 0 bases and J dropped 3 bases, with 10 bases sitting between them. The CDR3 region is CASSLVDNDYNEQFF. CDR3 DNA sequence: TGCGCCAGCAGCTTGGTGGACAACGACTACAATGAGCAGTTCTTC. Full variable domain (rest looked up from reference TRBV5-1 and TRBJ2-1): KAGVTQTPRYLIKTRGQQVTLSCSPISGHRSVSWYQQTPGQGLQFLFEYFSETQRNKGNFPGRFSGRQFSNSRSEMNVSTLELGDSALYLCASSLVDNDYNEQFFGPGTRLTVL.

This chain uses TRBV5-1 with TRBJ1-1; weak D call: TRBD1 (5 bases). Between the trimmed V and J ends, which lost 0 bases and 2 bases, there was a span of 14 bases. CDR3 size: 16 residues. Per the germline V gene, CDR1 is SGHRS and CDR2 is YFSETQ. In DNA, the CDR3 is TGCGCCAGCAGCTTGGGGATTGACAGATCTAACACTGAAGCTTTCTTT. Translation: CASSLGIDRSNTEAFF.

The rearrangement links TRBV7-3 to TRBJ1-1; D remains ambiguous. The CDR3 spans 13 residues. CDR1 and CDR2 from the germline V gene are SGHTA and FQGTGA. V was clipped by 1 base and J by 6 bases, with 9 bases between them. CDR3 nucleotide sequence: TGTGCCAGCAGCTTAAGTAGAGGGTCTGAAGCTTTCTTT. The encoded protein is CASSLSRGSEAFF. Filled out from reference TRBV7-3 and TRBJ1-1, the complete variable domain reads GAGVSQTPSNKVTEKGKYVELRCDPISGHTALYWYRQSLGQGPEFLIYFQGTGAADDSGLPNDRFFAVRPEGSVSTLKIQRTERGDSAVYLCASSLSRGSEAFFGQGTRLTVV.

This clonotype was found many times. The genes are TRBV29-1 and TRBJ2-3, with TRBD2 as a possible D gene (6 bases). This CDR3 spans 14 amino acids. Trimming removed 4 bases from V and 0 bases from J, with 11 bases in between. CDR1 is SQVTM and CDR2 is ANQGSEA in the germline V gene. The CDR3 reads CSVVRTISTDTQYF. CDR3 DNA sequence: TGCAGCGTTGTCCGGACTATAAGCACAGATACGCAGTATTTT.

The chain links TRBV20-1 to TRBJ2-2; TRBD1 matches at 7 bases. The CDR3 is made up of 16 amino acids. The J segment lost 1 base and the V segment lost 3 bases, leaving 8 bases of the junction unmatched. CDR1 is DFQATT, CDR2 SNEGSKA, per germline (reference sequence). In DNA form, the CDR3 reads TGCAGTGCTAGTGGGTGGACAGGACTGAACACCGGGGAGCTGTTTTTT. It translates to CSASGWTGLNTGELFF.

V gene TRBV4-1 combines with J gene TRBJ2-4, with a tentative D call TRBD1 (5 bases). The germline V gene encodes CDR1 MGHRA and CDR2 YSYEKL. The V gene lost 4 bases and the J gene lost 2 bases, with 15 bases spanning the gap. CDR3 length: 16 amino acids. The CDR3 DNA sequence: TGCGCCAGCAGCCCAGGGCTCCTCTCCTCCAAAAACATTCAGTACTTC. Translating gives CASSPGLLSSKNIQYF.

This clonotype was detected only a few times. The V call is TRBV27, the J call TRBJ1-6, with D perhaps TRBD1 (5 bases). The germline CDR1 and CDR2 sequences are MNHEY and SMNVEV (reference sequence). The CDR3 runs 16 residues. Between the trimmed V and J ends, which lost 2 bases and 7 bases, there was a span of 15 bases. Here the CDR3 reads CASSLRGAGINSPLHF. The CDR3 DNA sequence: TGTGCCAGCAGTTTACGTGGGGCAGGGATCAATTCACCCCTCCACTTT.

V usage is TRBV27 and J usage is TRBJ2-3, with no clear D. The V end lost 6 bases, the J end lost 0 bases, and 16 bases lay between the germline ends. Germline V gene sequence: CDR1 MNHEY, CDR2 SMNVEV (reference sequence). The CDR3 length is 16 residues. The CDR3 is CASRFLAAASTDTQYF. CDR3 DNA: TGTGCCAGCAGATTTTTGGCGGCAGCCAGCACAGATACGCAGTATTTT.

The chain is built from TRBV20-1 and TRBJ1-6; D is unresolved. CDR1 is DFQATT and CDR2 is SNEGSKA in the germline V gene (reference sequence). V was shortened by 6 bases and J by 0 bases, with 21 bases between the two germline ends. The length of the CDR3 is 18 residues. The CDR3 protein is CSARSPNRGSSYNSPLHF. For the CDR3, the DNA is TGCAGTGCCCGGAGCCCGAACCGAGGGAGCTCCTATAATTCACCCCTCCACTTT.

The chain recombines TRBV6-2 or TRBV6-3 with TRBJ2-2; D unclear. The germline CDR1 and CDR2 sequences are MNHEY and SVGEGT. V was cut by 7 bases and J by 1 base, with 10 bases left in between. The CDR3 spans 14 residues. The CDR3 protein is CASNIPGNTGELFF. CDR3 bases: TGTGCCAGCAATATACCGGGGAACACCGGGGAGCTGTTTTTT.

This rearrangement joins TRBV6-2 or TRBV6-3 to TRBJ2-4; 9 bases are shared with TRBD2. The CDR3 has 14 amino acids. Germline V gene data show CDR1 as MNHEY and CDR2 as SVGEGT. Germline trimming cut 9 bases from V and 13 bases from J; bases unmatched to any gene: 16. CDR3 DNA: TGTGCCAGTTCTAGCGGGACCACGTACGGTGAGCAGTACTTC. Amino acids: CASSSGTTYGEQYF.

V is TRBV20-1 and J is TRBJ2-1; TRBD2 matches at 8 bases. The CDR3 contains 14 residues. The germline gives CDR1 DFQATT, CDR2 SNEGSKA (reference sequence). V lost 6 bases and J lost 6; bases outside the gene matches: 10. CDR3 nucleotides: TGCAGTGCCAGGAGGCGGGGGGTGCTCAATGAGCAGTTCTTC. Translating it yields CSARRRGVLNEQFF.

The V call is TRBV6-2 or TRBV6-3, the J call TRBJ2-1; 8 bases are shared with TRBD2. The CDR3 has 16 residues. The V segment lost 4 bases and the J segment 7 bases; nucleotides outside the gene matches: 12. The germline V gene encodes CDR1 MNHEY and CDR2 SVGEGT. CDR3 bases: TGTGCCAGCAGTTGGCCCAGCGGGAGTCTCGGGAATGAGCAGTTCTTC. This translates into CASSWPSGSLGNEQFF.

This rearrangement joins TRBV9 to TRBJ1-5, with D perhaps matching TRBD1 (5 bases). V was cut by 0 bases and J by 2 bases, with 6 bases left in between. This CDR3 is built from 14 residues. Germline CDR1 reads SGDLS; CDR2 reads YYNGEE. CDR3 sequence (DNA): TGTGCCAGCAGCGTAGAAGGGGGCAATCAGCCCCAGCATTTT. This sequence encodes CASSVEGGNQPQHF.

About this clonotype itself: Its ends do not fully match the called genes, so a read error is possible. CDR3 coding DNA: TGTGCCTGCTCACCGGCGTCCAATGAGCAGTTCTTC. Its translation: CACSPASNEQFF. The chain links TRBV18 to TRBJ2-1; D call uncertain. This CDR3 is 12 amino acids long. Germline values: CDR1 KGHSH, CDR2 LQKENI.